This T cell receptor (beta chain) emerged from a study of blood T cell repertoires in COVID-19. As originally analysed: Scientists estimated how many nucleated cells there were by amplifying reference gene primers. Libraries were prepared by immunoSEQ multiplex PCR; TCRdb keeps only in-frame clonotypes and omits some of them. V and J calls plus clone size are reproduced from that table; the DNA served to infer D and trimming. Here the sample spans roughly 110,000 clones, over 55% being singletons. This CDR3 is 16 amino acids long. Germline V gene data show CDR1 as MRHNA and CDR2 as SNTAGT. Trimming at V came to 3 bases and at J to 2 bases, leaving 3 bases not matched to a gene.

The sample taken for sequencing was peripheral blood. The V gene is TRBV6-4, the J gene TRBJ2-3, with 12 bases matching TRBD2. The receptor's source is a human donor with acute or convalescent COVID-19. The donor label of this sample is uncertain. The CDR3 loop is CASSESSGGATDTQYF. The DNA of the CDR3 is TGTGCCAGCAGTGAGTCTAGCGGGGGGGCCACAGATACGCAGTATTTT.